The 5 T cell receptor beta chains given below trace back to one sample, sequenced in a study of regulatory T cells. Primers: 52 TRBV forward and 13 TRBJ reverse. Assay: immunoSEQ multiplex PCR; the TCRdb copy retains only in-frame clones and omits some. The repertoire has some 20,000 clones, approximately 93% of them found once; the top ten carry approximately 3.3%. The sample was CD8+ T cells sorted from blood. The receptors derive from a child aged 2 to 10 with CD3G deficiency.

This chain uses TRBV7-9 with TRBJ2-1; either TRBD1 or TRBD2 may fit D (5 bases each). The CDR3 totals 14 residues. The V gene lost 5 bases and the J gene lost 5 bases, with 13 bases spanning the gap. Germline CDR1 and CDR2: SEHNR and FQNEAQ (reference sequence). The CDR3 loop is CASSRGPPDNEQFF. Here the CDR3 DNA reads TGTGCCAGCAGCCGGGGCCCCCCGGACAATGAGCAGTTCTTC. Together with reference TRBV7-9 and TRBJ2-1, the CDR3 gives the full variable domain: DTGVSQNPRHKITKRGQNVTFRCDPISEHNRLYWYRQTLGQGPEFLTYFQNEAQLEKSRLLSDRFSAERPKGSFSTLEIQRTEQGDSAMYLCASSRGPPDNEQFFGPGTRLTVL.

The genes are TRBV28 and TRBJ2-7; D is uncertain. This CDR3 spans 14 amino acids. Trimming pared 6 bases from V and 4 bases from J, leaving 16 bases between. Germline CDR1 MDHEN, CDR2 SYDVKM. The CDR3 coding sequence is TGTGCCAGCAGCCCTGTTGACTTCGGGTACGAGCAGTACTTC. Translation: CASSPVDFGYEQYF.

The rearrangement uses TRBV27 and TRBJ2-1; 10 bases map to TRBD1. CDR1 is MNHEY, CDR2 SMNVEV, per germline (reference sequence). The CDR3 is 16 residues long. V gave up 0 bases and J gave up 5 bases; unmatched junction bases: 4. Written as DNA, the CDR3 is TGTGCCAGCAGTTTATCGGGACAGGGGCCTCACAATGAGCAGTTCTTC. As protein: CASSLSGQGPHNEQFF.

V usage is TRBV6-6 and J usage is TRBJ1-1, with D hard to call. Germline values: CDR1 MNHNY, CDR2 SVGAGI (reference sequence). V was clipped by 2 bases and J by 4 bases, with 8 bases between them. This CDR3 is built from 13 residues. The CDR3 region has the DNA TGTGCCAGCAGTTACGTGGGCCGCACTGAAGCTTTCTTT. This gives the protein CASSYVGRTEAFF.

The chain carries TRBV5-6 and TRBJ2-5, with D perhaps matching TRBD1 (5 bases). The J call may be faulty, since TRBJ2-7 better matches the DNA end. This CDR3 is 13 amino acids long. Germline loops: CDR1 SGHDT, CDR2 YYEEEE. Here the CDR3 reads CASSRGRGSEQYF. The CDR3 DNA reads as TGTGCCAGCAGCCGCGGTAGGGGAAGCGAGCAGTACTTC.